This TCR beta chain derives from a study of OX40 agonist ivuxolimab in advanced cancers. In the study overall: Ivuxolimab, which targeted the costimulatory receptor OX40 (CD134), was an agonistic, fully human IgG2 monoclonal antibody. Intravenous ivuxolimab was administered to patients every 2 weeks at six dose levels: 0.01, 0.1, 0.3, 1.5, 3 and 10 mg/kg. Of the roughly 54 patients in dose escalation, 19 had hepatocellular carcinoma, around 15 had melanoma, 9 had renal cell carcinoma and 9 had head and neck cancer. In the dose-escalation cohort, 82.7% of patients were male, and the mean age was approximately 60 years, with a range of roughly 20 to 85. Patients were allowed to have had prior anti-PD-1, anti-PD-L1 or anti-CTLA-4 therapy, and 40% of the dose-escalation patients had been treated with checkpoint inhibitors. Partial responses occurred in three dose-escalation patients: two with cutaneous melanoma and one with hepatocellular carcinoma. The point of sequencing TCRbeta in the periphery was to test whether ivuxolimab changed TCR sequence diversity and drove clonal T-cell expansion. The monotherapy dose-escalation portion (N ≈ 50 patients) of the phase I ivuxolimab trial is reported in the paper.

Patients with a history of autoimmune disease or receiving systemic immunosuppression were excluded from the trial. Peripheral blood for TCR sequencing was drawn from every dose cohort at baseline, at cycle 4 day 1 and at cycle 7 day 1. Samples came from an open-label, multicenter, first-in-human phase I dose-escalation trial of ivuxolimab. Adults with locally advanced or metastatic head and neck squamous cell, hepatocellular, melanoma or renal cell carcinoma were enrolled in the trial. Before TCR sequencing, CD4+ T cells and CD8+ T cells were sorted from peripheral blood as separate populations. What the authors observed across the whole study: At doses of 0.1 to 3.0 mg/kg, clonal expansion of both CD4+ and CD8+ blood T cells was observed from baseline to week 6. The antigen specificity of the peripheral T cells that underwent clonal expansion was not determined. In the 0.1-3.0 mg/kg groups, partial responders had among the lowest normalized peripheral clonal expansion, particularly in CD8+ T cells. After ivuxolimab, more expanded clones were found on average in CD8+ T cells than in CD4+ T cells. Low levels of normalized T-cell clonal expansion were also seen in some nonresponding patients.

The CDR3 runs 14 amino acids, cysteine and phenylalanine included. Just CDR3 DNA is preserved here, 42 bases in frame from base 1. V lost 0 bases and J lost 6 bases; the stretch between them is 12 bases long. From the germline V gene, CDR1 is SGHTA and CDR2 is FQGTGA. For sequencing of the TCRbeta CDR3 region, genomic DNA was extracted from the sorted cells. The immunoSEQ Assay was used to sequence the TCRbeta CDR3 regions. This immuneACCESS table, as held by TCRdb, lists in-frame sequences with V and J called but not all clones. Of the missing ones, under half trace to an unresolved V gene in checked studies; the others have no known cause. The sample table lists roughly 60,000 clones, 65% to 85% of them with a count of one. The ten biggest clones cover roughly 4.4% of the sample. Note on this clone: Its antigen is not yet known. Nothing much larger sits one base from this clone, and base qualities are not available.

The rearranged chain carries TRBV7-3 and TRBJ2-7; the D assignment is uncertain and may be TRBD1 or TRBD2, with 5 bases supporting each. The sequencing used CD4+ or CD8+ T cells sorted from blood, collected in a trial of the OX40 agonist ivuxolimab. This receptor was identified in an adult with an advanced solid tumor such as melanoma, head and neck, liver or kidney cancer. This receptor carries the CDR3 CASSLTGTYGEQYF. The nucleotides read TGTGCCAGCAGCTTAACAGGGACGTACGGCGAGCAGTACTTC.